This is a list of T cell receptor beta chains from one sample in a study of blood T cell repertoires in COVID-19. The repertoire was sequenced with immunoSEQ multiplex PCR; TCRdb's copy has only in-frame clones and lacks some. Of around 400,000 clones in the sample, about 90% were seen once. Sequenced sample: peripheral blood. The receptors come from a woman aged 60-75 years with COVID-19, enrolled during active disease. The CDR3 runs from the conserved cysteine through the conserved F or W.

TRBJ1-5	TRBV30	CACESGAYNQPQHF
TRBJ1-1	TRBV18	CASSPGQNTEAFF
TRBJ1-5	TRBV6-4	CATSRESNQPQHF
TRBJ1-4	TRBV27	CASSLDSFNEKLFF
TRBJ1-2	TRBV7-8	CASSPGQAGYGYTF
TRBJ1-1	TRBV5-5	CASSMLTGNTEAFF
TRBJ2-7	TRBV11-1	CASSYRAGTSVYEQYF
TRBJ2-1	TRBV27	CASSPRGTSSYNEQFF
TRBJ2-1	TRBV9	CASSAVPGQGRNEQFF
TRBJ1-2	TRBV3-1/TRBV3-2	CASSQNRGALGYTF
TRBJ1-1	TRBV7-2	CASSLDSGYTEAFF
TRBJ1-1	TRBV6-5	CASSPDRITEAFF
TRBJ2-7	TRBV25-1	CASSVGTGLYEQYF
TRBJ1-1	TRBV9	CASSPPRQPEAFF
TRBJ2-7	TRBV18	CASSALRRGGDEQYF
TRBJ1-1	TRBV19	CASHSHRVAFF
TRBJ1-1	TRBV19	CASSALQENTEAFF
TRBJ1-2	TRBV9	CASSVGGTGARGGGYTF
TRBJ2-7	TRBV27	CASSPGLGQGAGEQYF
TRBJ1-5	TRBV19	CASSIRSSTSQPQHF
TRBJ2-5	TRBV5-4	CASSPGGRTETQYF
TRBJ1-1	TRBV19	CASVTGPNTEAFF
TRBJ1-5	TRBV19	CASSILGIPGQPQHF
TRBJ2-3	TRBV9	CASSLATSGALVTDTQYF
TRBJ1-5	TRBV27	CASSRTGLGQPQHF
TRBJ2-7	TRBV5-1	CASSLTGTGLYEQYF
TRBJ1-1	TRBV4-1	CASSQEGGNTEAFF
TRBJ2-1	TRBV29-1	CSVASDGSSYNEQFF
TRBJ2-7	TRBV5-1	CASGPGLAYEQYF
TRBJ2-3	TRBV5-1	CASSNPQADTQYF
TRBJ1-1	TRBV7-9	CASSHSSLKTGTEAFF
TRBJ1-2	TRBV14	CASSHRTGGFYSYGYTF
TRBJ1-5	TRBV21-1	CASINSSGQGATQPQHF
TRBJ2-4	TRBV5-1	CASSLAHQGINIQYF
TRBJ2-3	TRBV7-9	CASSYRGLEDTQYF
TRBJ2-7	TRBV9	CASNLGTASYEQYF
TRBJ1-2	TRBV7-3	CASSAQTRDGRGYTF
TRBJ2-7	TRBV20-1	CSANYPREQYF
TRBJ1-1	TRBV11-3	CASSYQESTEAFF
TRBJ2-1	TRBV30	CAWSSETGGSYNEQFF
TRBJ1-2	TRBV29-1	CSLSDGDGYTF